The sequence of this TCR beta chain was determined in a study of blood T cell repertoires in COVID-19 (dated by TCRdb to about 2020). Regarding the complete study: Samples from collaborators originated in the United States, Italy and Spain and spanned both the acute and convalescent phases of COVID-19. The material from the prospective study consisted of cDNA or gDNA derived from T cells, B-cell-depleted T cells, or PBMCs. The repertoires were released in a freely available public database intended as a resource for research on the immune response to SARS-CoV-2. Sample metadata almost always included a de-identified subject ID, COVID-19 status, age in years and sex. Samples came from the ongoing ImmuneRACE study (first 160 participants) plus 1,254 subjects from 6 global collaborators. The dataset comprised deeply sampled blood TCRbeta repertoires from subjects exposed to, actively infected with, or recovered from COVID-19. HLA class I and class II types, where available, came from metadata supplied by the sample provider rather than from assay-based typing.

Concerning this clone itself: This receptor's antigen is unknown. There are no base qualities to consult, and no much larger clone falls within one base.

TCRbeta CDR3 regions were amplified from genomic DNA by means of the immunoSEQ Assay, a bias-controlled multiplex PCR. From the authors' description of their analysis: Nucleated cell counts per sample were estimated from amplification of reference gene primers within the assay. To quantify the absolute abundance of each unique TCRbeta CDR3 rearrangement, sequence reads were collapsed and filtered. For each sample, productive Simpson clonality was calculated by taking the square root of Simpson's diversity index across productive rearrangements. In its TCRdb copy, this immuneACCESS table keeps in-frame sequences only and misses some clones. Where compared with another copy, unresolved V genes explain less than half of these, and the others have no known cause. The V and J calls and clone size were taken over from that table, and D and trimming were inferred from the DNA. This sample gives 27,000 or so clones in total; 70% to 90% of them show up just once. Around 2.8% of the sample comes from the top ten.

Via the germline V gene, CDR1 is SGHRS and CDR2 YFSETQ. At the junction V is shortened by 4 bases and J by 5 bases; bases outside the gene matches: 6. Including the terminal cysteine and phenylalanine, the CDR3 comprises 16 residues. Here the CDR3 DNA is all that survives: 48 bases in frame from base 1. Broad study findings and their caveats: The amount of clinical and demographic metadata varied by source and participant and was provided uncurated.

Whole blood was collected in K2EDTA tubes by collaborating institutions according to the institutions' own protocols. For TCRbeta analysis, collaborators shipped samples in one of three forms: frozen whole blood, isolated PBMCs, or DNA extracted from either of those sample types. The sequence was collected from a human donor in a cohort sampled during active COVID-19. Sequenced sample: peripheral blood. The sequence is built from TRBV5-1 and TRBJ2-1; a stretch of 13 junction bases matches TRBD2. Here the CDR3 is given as CASSPGGTSGDNEQFF. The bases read TGCGCCAGCAGCCCTGGTGGGACTAGCGGGGACAATGAGCAGTTCTTC.